The clone carrying this TCR beta chain was found many times. J gave up 9 bases and V 0 bases, and 2 bases lay outside the gene matches. The CDR3 sequence is 14 residues long. Germline assignment: CDR1 SEHNR and CDR2 FQNEAQ (reference sequence). This sample was taken from a study of early T cells in non-severe SARS-CoV-2 infection. In TCRdb, the 5' RACE reads were re-called with MiXCR into one record per CDR3 protein. This table has roughly 66,000 distinct CDR3 sequences, roughly 9.1% appearing once. The source is an adult who was a healthcare worker with PCR-confirmed SARS-CoV-2 infection or an uninfected control (not recorded which). The J gene is TRBJ1-6, the V gene TRBV7-9; 7 nucleotides match TRBD1. Sequencing was performed on whole blood. The CDR3 bases are TGTGCCAGCAGCTTAGCGGGACAGACTTCACCCCTCCACTTT. This encodes CASSLAGQTSPLHF.